Shown below are 26 T cell receptor beta chains from a single sample sequenced in a study of blood T cell repertoires in COVID-19. The assay was immunoSEQ multiplex PCR, and TCRdb's table has in-frame clones only and misses some. The sample includes about 480,000 clones, roughly 85% seen only once; the top ten take over 1.5%. Sequencing input: PBMCs or T cells enriched from blood (not recorded which). The receptors were sampled from a young woman with acute COVID-19.

The CDR3 sequence: CASSEGPHQRASYGYTF. The CDR3 region has the DNA TGTGCCAGCAGTGAAGGCCCCCATCAGCGAGCTTCTTATGGCTACACCTTC. The rearrangement links TRBV2 to TRBJ1-2; D is undetermined. The CDR3 covers 17 residues. From germline, CDR1 is SNHLY and CDR2 FYNNEI. Trimming stripped 1 base from V and 5 bases from J, with 20 bases between.

The chain recombines TRBV4-3 with TRBJ2-1, with 7 positions matching TRBD2. Germline lookup yields CDR1 LGHNA and CDR2 YSLEER. This CDR3 contains 17 residues. The trim removed 1 base at V and 5 bases at J, leaving 11 bases unmatched. The CDR3 DNA is TGCGCCAGCAGCCAAGTTCCGGGACTAAACGTCAACAATGAGCAGTTCTTC. Amino acid sequence: CASSQVPGLNVNNEQFF.

The chain has TRBV5-4 and TRBJ1-6; TRBD1 aligns across 7 bases. This CDR3 is 16 amino acids long. Germline CDR1 reads SGHNT; CDR2 reads YYREEE (reference sequence). V was pared by 4 bases and J by 4 bases, with 8 bases of the junction left unmatched. The CDR3 nucleotides read TGTGCCAGCAGCAAGGCTACAGGGGCGTATAATTCACCCCTCCACTTT. Translated: CASSKATGAYNSPLHF. Full variable domain (remainder filled in from reference TRBV5-4 and TRBJ1-6): ETGVTQSPTHLIKTRGQQVTLRCSSQSGHNTVSWYQQALGQGPQFIFQYYREEENGRGNFPPRFSGLQFPNYSSELNVNALELDDSALYLCASSKATGAYNSPLHFGNGTRLTVT.

The chain couples TRBV3-1 (or the pseudogene TRBV3-2) to TRBJ1-2; no clear D. V was trimmed by 0 bases and J by 7 bases, leaving 6 bases between them. CDR1 is LGHDT, CDR2 YNNKEL, per germline (reference sequence). This CDR3 has 12 residues. CDR3 loop: CASSQDRAGYTF. As DNA, the CDR3 is TGTGCCAGCAGCCAAGACCGAGCTGGCTACACCTTC.

The chain links TRBV21-1 to TRBJ2-3; TRBD2 reflects the table's D call only, with no check against the DNA. TRBV21-1 is labeled a pseudogene. The CDR3 consists of 14 residues. CDR3 sequence: CASSKGLGTDTQYF. CDR3 coding DNA: TGTGCCAGCAGCAAAGGGTTAGGCACAGATACGCAGTATTTT.

The chain has TRBV10-3 and TRBJ2-5; the D gene is possibly TRBD2 (5 bases). V gave up 11 bases and J gave up 4 bases, with 23 bases separating them. Germline CDR1 is ENHRY and CDR2 is SYGVKD. This CDR3 is built from 15 residues. The CDR3, as DNA: TGTGCCGCGGGCCCCGGGTTGGATCTTTTAGAGACCCAGTACTTC. Protein product: CAAGPGLDLLETQYF.

The V and J genes are TRBV30 and TRBJ2-1, with 11 positions matching TRBD2. Germline CDR1 and CDR2: GTSNPN and SVGIG (reference sequence). The length of the CDR3 is 16 residues. J gave up 4 bases and V 6 bases, and 11 bases lay outside the gene matches. The CDR3 DNA reads TGTGCCTGTCCCTTTAGCGGGAGGGCGGGATACAATGAGCAGTTCTTC. Translating it yields CACPFSGRAGYNEQFF. Using reference TRBV30 and TRBJ2-1 for the parts outside the CDR3, the full variable domain is SQTIHQWPATLVQPVGSPLSLECTVEGTSNPNLYWYRQAAGRGLQLLFYSVGIGQISSEVPQNLSASRPQDRQFILSSKKLLLSDSGFYLCACPFSGRAGYNEQFFGPGTRLTVL.

The chain uses TRBV7-3 and TRBJ2-5; 7 bases align to TRBD1. Germline CDR1 and CDR2: SGHTA and FQGTGA. The CDR3 runs 15 residues. The trim removed 5 bases at V and 2 bases at J, leaving 8 bases unmatched. CDR3 protein: CASSITGTDQETQYF. CDR3 bases: TGTGCCAGCAGCATTACAGGGACAGATCAAGAGACCCAGTACTTC.

The chain joins TRBV5-8 to TRBJ1-1; D ambiguous. CDR3 length: 13 residues. From germline, CDR1 is SGHTS and CDR2 YDEGEE. With 0 bases removed from V and 2 bases from J, the gap between germline ends came to 5 bases. The CDR3 nucleotides are TGTGCCAGCAGCTTGGGTACTAACACTGAAGCTTTCTTT. Encoded protein: CASSLGTNTEAFF.

This sequence joins TRBV19 and TRBJ1-2; D is ambiguous. The V gene lost 3 bases and the J gene lost 8 bases, with 19 bases spanning the gap. CDR1 is LNHDA and CDR2 is SQIVND in the germline V gene (reference sequence). This CDR3 is 15 amino acids long. The CDR3 DNA sequence: TGTGCCAGTAGTATTTCCAGTCAACAGTTCTACGGCTACACCTTC. Translating gives CASSISSQQFYGYTF.

This clone was seen only once. This sequence joins TRBV18 and TRBJ2-5, with TRBD1 identical over 7 bases. Germline CDR1 reads KGHSH; CDR2 reads LQKENI. After removal of 3 bases from V and 4 bases from J, the junction contained 5 bases not matched to a gene. The CDR3 consists of 14 residues. For the CDR3, the DNA is TGTGCCAGCTCACCCAGGGGGAGTCCAGAGACCCAGTACTTC. Its protein is CASSPRGSPETQYF.

This chain uses TRBV7-2 with TRBJ1-4; no clear D gene. The CDR3 totals 15 residues. The ends were cut back, 2 bases at V and 1 base at J, with 8 bases in the middle. The germline V gene has CDR1 SGHTA and CDR2 FQGNSA. The CDR3 nucleotides read TGTGCCAGCAGCTTACAGGATGAAACTAATGAAAAACTGTTTTTT. This sequence encodes CASSLQDETNEKLFF. The entire variable domain, with the rest obtained from reference TRBV7-2 and TRBJ1-4, is as follows: GAGVSQSPSNKVTEKGKDVELRCDPISGHTALYWYRQSLGQGLEFLIYFQGNSAPDKSGLPSDRFSAERTGGSVSTLTIQRTQQEDSAVYLCASSLQDETNEKLFFGSGTQLSVL.

The gene calls are TRBV7-3 and TRBJ2-1; perhaps TRBD2 as D (5 bases). CDR3 length: 13 amino acids. Trimming left V 0 bases short and J 15 bases short, with 15 bases between. The germline CDR1 and CDR2 sequences are SGHTA and FQGTGA. The CDR3 loop is CASSLTGEGMLFF. The DNA of the CDR3 is TGTGCCAGCAGCTTAACGGGAGAGGGAATGTTGTTCTTC. Full variable domain (outside the CDR3, taken from reference TRBV7-3 and TRBJ2-1): GAGVSQTPSNKVTEKGKYVELRCDPISGHTALYWYRQSLGQGPEFLIYFQGTGAADDSGLPNDRFFAVRPEGSVSTLKIQRTERGDSAVYLCASSLTGEGMLFFGPGTRLTVL.

This rearrangement joins TRBV14 to TRBJ2-7; 10 bases fit TRBD1. The V segment lost 2 bases and the J segment 2 bases; nucleotides outside the gene matches: 3. CDR1 is SGHDN, CDR2 FVKESK, per germline. There are 15 residues in the CDR3. The CDR3 bases are TGTGCCAGCAGCCAACCGGGACAGGGGCCCTACGAGCAGTACTTC. Its protein is CASSQPGQGPYEQYF.

This clone was observed a few times. This rearrangement joins TRBV19 to TRBJ2-1; TRBD2 aligns across 10 bases. Germline CDR1 LNHDA, CDR2 SQIVND (reference sequence). V lost 7 bases, J lost 7 bases, and 7 bases stayed unmatched. CDR3 length: 14 residues. CDR3 sequence (DNA): TGTGCCAGTAACTTAGCGGGAGGTCTTAATGAGCAGTTCTTC. It specifies CASNLAGGLNEQFF.

This sequence joins TRBV6-5 and TRBJ1-1; 8 nucleotides line up with TRBD1. Germline lookup yields CDR1 MNHEY and CDR2 SVGAGI. With V trimmed by 4 bases and J by 4 bases, 2 bases remained unmatched. The length of the CDR3 is 13 residues. Here the CDR3 reads CASSSTGGTEAFF. The DNA for the CDR3 is TGTGCCAGCAGTTCTACAGGGGGCACTGAAGCTTTCTTT.

V is TRBV27 and J is TRBJ1-2, with a tentative D call TRBD1 (5 bases). This CDR3 contains 13 residues. Trimming took 5 bases from V and 9 from J, leaving 16 bases between them. The V gene's germline CDR1 is MNHEY and CDR2 SMNVEV (reference sequence). The CDR3 here is CASSPPRRGSYTF. The CDR3 region has the DNA TGTGCCAGCAGTCCACCCCGCCGGGGGAGCTACACCTTC.

This clone was seen more than once but under ten times. V usage is TRBV7-9 and J usage is TRBJ1-5; possible D gene TRBD1, 5 bases. The ends were cut back, 1 base at V and 5 bases at J, with 12 bases in the middle. The germline CDR1 and CDR2 sequences are SEHNR and FQNEAQ (reference sequence). The CDR3 extends over 15 amino acids. The CDR3 DNA sequence: TGTGCCAGCAGCTTAGGGTTGGGGGGGGATCAGCCCCAGCATTTT. It translates to CASSLGLGGDQPQHF.

The chain employs TRBV25-1 and TRBJ1-1; TRBD1 agrees at 8 bases. Trimming at V came to 5 bases and at J to 2 bases, leaving 13 bases not matched to a gene. The CDR3 sequence is 17 residues long. Germline assignment: CDR1 MGHDK and CDR2 SYGVNS. In DNA form, the CDR3 reads TGTGCCAGCAGTCCCGCGCAGGGGGCCCGTTTTAACACTGAAGCTTTCTTT. Translation: CASSPAQGARFNTEAFF.

CDR3 region: CSASTDRMRSPLHF. The CDR3, as DNA: TGCAGTGCAAGTACGGACAGGATGCGTTCACCCCTCCACTTT. The rearrangement uses TRBV20-1 and TRBJ1-6; 7 nucleotides match TRBD1. Germline values: CDR1 DFQATT, CDR2 SNEGSKA (reference sequence). V gave up 6 bases and J gave up 9 bases; unmatched junction bases: 11. The CDR3 has 14 residues.

This clone came up many times. The CDR3 coding sequence is TGTGCCAGCAGTTTATCCAGGGACAGCCATGGCTACACCTTC. Translation gives CASSLSRDSHGYTF. V usage is TRBV27 and J usage is TRBJ1-2; 7 nucleotides align to TRBD1. The CDR3 loop spans 14 amino acids. Germline V CDR1 and CDR2: MNHEY, SMNVEV (reference sequence). V lost 0 bases and J lost 6; bases outside the gene matches: 4.

The genes are TRBV30 and TRBJ2-5; D unclear. Per germline, CDR1 GTSNPN and CDR2 SVGIG (reference sequence). V was cut by 2 bases and J by 4 bases, with 8 bases left in between. This CDR3 is 12 amino acids long. This CDR3 reads CAWSNKRETQYF. The CDR3 DNA follows: TGTGCCTGGAGTAACAAGCGAGAGACCCAGTACTTC.

The chain combines TRBV7-9 with TRBJ2-7, with 8 bases identical to TRBD2. V trimming: 6 bases; J trimming: 5 bases; junction bases outside the gene matches: 6. This CDR3 is 13 amino acids long. The germline V gene has CDR1 SEHNR and CDR2 FQNEAQ (reference sequence). CDR3 nucleotides: TGTGCCAGCAGGCCCGGGACTAGTAACGAGCAGTACTTC. The encoded protein is CASRPGTSNEQYF. The full variable domain, rest sourced from reference TRBV7-9 and TRBJ2-7, is DTGVSQNPRHKITKRGQNVTFRCDPISEHNRLYWYRQTLGQGPEFLTYFQNEAQLEKSRLLSDRFSAERPKGSFSTLEIQRTEQGDSAMYLCASRPGTSNEQYFGPGTRLTVT.

This clone was seen just once. The V call is TRBV4-1, the J call TRBJ2-7, with 10 bases fitting TRBD2. V dropped 3 bases and J dropped 5; count of bases not matched to a gene: 7. The germline gives CDR1 MGHRA, CDR2 YSYEKL. The CDR3 loop spans 15 amino acids. The CDR3 nucleotides are TGCGCCAGCAGCCAGGAGACTAGCGGGTTAAACGAGCAGTACTTC. This gives the protein CASSQETSGLNEQYF.

This sequence joins TRBV12-1 and TRBJ1-5; the DNA was not compared with TRBD1, the D call given in the table. TRBV12-1 is assigned pseudogene status. The CDR3 has 14 amino acids. The CDR3 coding sequence is TGTGCCAGCAGCCCCGGACACCTAAATCAGCCCCAGCATTTT. Translated, it gives CASSPGHLNQPQHF.

This clone was recorded only once. V is TRBV7-9 and J is TRBJ1-2; a possible D gene is TRBD1 (6 bases). The ends were cut back, 3 bases at V and 6 bases at J, with 17 bases in the middle. The germline CDR1 and CDR2 sequences are SEHNR and FQNEAQ (reference sequence). The length of the CDR3 is 15 residues. The CDR3 nucleotides are TGTGCCAGCAGCTTGGGGGCAGGACAAGGGAATGGCTACACCTTC. Encoded protein: CASSLGAGQGNGYTF. Full variable domain (outside the CDR3, taken from reference TRBV7-9 and TRBJ1-2): DTGVSQNPRHKITKRGQNVTFRCDPISEHNRLYWYRQTLGQGPEFLTYFQNEAQLEKSRLLSDRFSAERPKGSFSTLEIQRTEQGDSAMYLCASSLGAGQGNGYTFGSGTRLTVV.